The present T cell receptor (beta chain) was sequenced within a study of technical replicates of blood from several donors. Clones were sequenced by immunoSEQ multiplex PCR, and TCRdb holds only the in-frame ones, with some missing. The data hold approximately 87,000 clones, with approximately 96% observed a single time. V gave up 0 bases and J gave up 6 bases, with 9 bases separating them. This CDR3 comprises 14 residues. Germline V CDR1 and CDR2: MNHNY, SVGAGI (reference sequence). Sequences were obtained from T cells isolated from PBMCs. The origin of this receptor is a human donor in good health. This rearrangement joins TRBV6-6 to TRBJ2-1, with D possibly being TRBD2 (6 bases). Here the CDR3 DNA reads TGTGCCAGCAGTTACTCCGGGACTGCCAATGAGCAGTTCTTC. Translating gives CASSYSGTANEQFF.